Following are 31 T cell receptor beta chains from one sample sequenced in a study of a mutant IDH1 vaccine in newly diagnosed glioma. The antigens for these receptors are not known. Time point meaning: week 11, during vaccination. Vaccination comprised doses that each held 300 ug of mutant IDH1 20-mer peptide, plus topical imiquimod. The repertoire was sequenced with immunoSEQ multiplex PCR; TCRdb's copy has only in-frame clones and lacks some. This sample has over 95,000 clones, with almost 90% found just once. Sample: PBMCs, taken from a glioma patient whose treatment included an IDH1 peptide vaccine. The source is a woman between 50 and 59 years old with glioma.

The V gene is TRBV5-1, the J gene TRBJ2-7; weak D call: TRBD1 (5 bases). In germline, CDR1 is SGHRS, CDR2 YFSETQ. V was clipped by 4 bases and J by 3 bases, with 11 bases between them. This CDR3 region has 13 residues. The chain's CDR3 is CASSPMDNYEQYF. CDR3 DNA: TGCGCCAGCAGCCCCATGGACAACTACGAGCAGTACTTC.

The chain couples TRBV2 to TRBJ2-5; no firm D call. The CDR3 extends over 12 amino acids. Per germline, CDR1 SNHLY and CDR2 FYNNEI. V lost 3 bases to trimming and J lost 6 bases, with 8 bases between them. CDR3 loop: CASSDGYQTQYF. For the CDR3, the DNA is TGTGCCAGCAGTGACGGTTACCAGACCCAGTACTTC. Full variable domain (remainder filled in from reference TRBV2 and TRBJ2-5): EPEVTQTPSHQVTQMGQEVILRCVPISNHLYFYWYRQILGQKVEFLVSFYNNEISEKSEIFDDQFSVERPDGSNFTLKIRSTKLEDSAMYFCASSDGYQTQYFGPGTRLLVL.

This chain links TRBV13 with TRBJ2-5, with TRBD1 as a possible D gene (5 bases). Looked up from germline, CDR1 is PRHDT and CDR2 is FYEKMQ (reference sequence). V was shortened by 5 bases and J by 5 bases, with 12 bases between the two germline ends. The CDR3 has 13 residues. CDR3 region: CASSTDSPETQYF. CDR3 in DNA: TGTGCCAGCAGCACCGACAGTCCGGAGACCCAGTACTTC.

The chain combines TRBV6-1 with TRBJ2-7; D gene unclear. From germline, CDR1 is MNHNS and CDR2 SASEGT. This CDR3 region has 12 residues. V gave up 7 bases and J gave up 3 bases, with 10 bases separating them. CDR3 region: CASKPYGYEQYF. For the CDR3, the DNA is TGTGCCAGCAAACCCTACGGCTACGAGCAGTACTTC.

V is TRBV10-1 and J is TRBJ2-1; 7 bases line up with TRBD1. The CDR3 spans 16 residues. CDR1 is WNHNN and CDR2 is SYGVQD in the germline V gene (reference sequence). J gave up 4 bases and V 0 bases, and 6 bases lay outside the gene matches. The CDR3 loop reads CASSESRDSLYNEQFF. DNA for the CDR3: TGCGCCAGCAGTGAGTCAAGGGACAGCCTTTACAATGAGCAGTTCTTC.

The J gene is TRBJ1-2, the V gene TRBV18; D is possibly TRBD1 (5 bases). The CDR3 has 17 residues. Germline CDR1 reads KGHSH; CDR2 reads LQKENI. Trimming left V 0 bases short and J 4 bases short, with 18 bases between. The CDR3 DNA reads as TGTGCCAGCTCACCACCGGCAGGGCGGAGAGGCCCCTATGGCTACACCTTC. Protein sequence: CASSPPAGRRGPYGYTF.

The rearrangement uses TRBV12-5 and TRBJ2-1, with D perhaps given as TRBD1 or TRBD2 (5 bases each). Germline CDR1 and CDR2: LGHNT and FRNRAP. This CDR3 is 17 amino acids long. V dropped 2 bases and J dropped 0 bases, with 14 bases sitting between them. The CDR3 DNA follows: TGTGCTAGTGGTTTGAACCCCGGGGCGAGCTCCTACAATGAGCAGTTCTTC. It specifies CASGLNPGASSYNEQFF.

V and J are TRBV11-2 and TRBJ2-1; a weak D match, TRBD1 (6 bases). From germline, CDR1 is SGHAT and CDR2 FQNNGV. V lost 1 base, J lost 0 bases, and 19 bases lay in between. The CDR3 consists of 19 residues. In nucleotides, the CDR3 is TGTGCCAGCAGCTTAGCATCCTCGGACAGTCGGAGCTCCTACAATGAGCAGTTCTTC. It codes for CASSLASSDSRSSYNEQFF.

The V gene is TRBV30, the J gene TRBJ1-5; D unresolved. This CDR3 has 15 residues. Trimming took 1 base from V and 5 from J, leaving 15 bases between them. Germline V gives CDR1 GTSNPN, CDR2 SVGIG (reference sequence). Written as DNA, the CDR3 is TGTGCCTGGAGTGGGGGAATAGTTTTCGATCAGCCCCAGCATTTT. The encoded protein is CAWSGGIVFDQPQHF.

This clone was seen a handful of times. This rearrangement joins TRBV28 to TRBJ1-1, with TRBD1 as a possible D gene (6 bases). With 3 bases removed from V and 8 bases from J, the gap between germline ends came to 10 bases. Per germline, CDR1 MDHEN and CDR2 SYDVKM. The CDR3 is 12 residues long. CDR3 in DNA: TGTGCCAGCAGTTTGTGGGGGGCCGAAGCTTTCTTT. Encoded protein: CASSLWGAEAFF.

This CDR3 reads CASSPRASTDTQYF. CDR3 nucleotides: TGTGCCAGCTCACCACGCGCGTCGACAGATACGCAGTATTTT. The genes are TRBV18 and TRBJ2-3; D gene uncertain. Between the trimmed V and J ends, which lost 1 base and 3 bases, there was a span of 8 bases. The CDR3 is made up of 14 amino acids. The germline CDR1 and CDR2 sequences are KGHSH and LQKENI. Full variable domain (rest looked up from reference TRBV18 and TRBJ2-3): NAGVMQNPRHLVRRRGQEARLRCSPMKGHSHVYWYRQLPEEGLKFMVYLQKENIIDESGMPKERFSAEFPKEGPSILRIQQVVRGDSAAYFCASSPRASTDTQYFGPGTRLTVL.

The chain combines TRBV5-6 with TRBJ2-7; 7 nucleotides align to TRBD1. J gave up 3 bases and V 5 bases, and 11 bases lay outside the gene matches. Looked up from germline, CDR1 is SGHDT and CDR2 is YYEEEE. The CDR3 consists of 15 residues. The CDR3 here is CASSTDGTVFYEQYF. The CDR3 DNA sequence: TGTGCCAGCAGTACGGACGGGACAGTGTTCTACGAGCAGTACTTC.

This clone was counted a few times. The chain couples TRBV7-9 to TRBJ2-5; TRBD1 matches at 7 bases. This CDR3 has 13 residues. Germline loops: CDR1 SEHNR, CDR2 FQNEAQ (reference sequence). V lost 5 bases to trimming and J lost 1 base; unmatched junction nucleotides: 1. CDR3 in amino acids: CASSRDSQETQYF. The CDR3 DNA reads as TGTGCCAGCAGCCGGGACAGCCAAGAGACCCAGTACTTC.

The V call is TRBV19, the J call TRBJ2-3, with 7 bases that match TRBD2. Germline CDR1 is LNHDA and CDR2 is SQIVND (reference sequence). This CDR3 comprises 17 residues. V was clipped by 2 bases and J by 4 bases; unmatched bases: 12. The CDR3 spells CASSIIRPREYPDTQYF. The CDR3 region has the DNA TGTGCCAGTAGTATAATCAGGCCGCGGGAGTATCCAGATACGCAGTATTTT.

CDR3 in DNA: TGTGCCTGGAGTTCAGGGGTAAATTCACCCCTCCACTTT. Translated, it gives CAWSSGVNSPLHF. The chain carries TRBV30 and TRBJ1-6; maybe TRBD1 (6 bases). In germline, CDR1 is GTSNPN, CDR2 SVGIG (reference sequence). This CDR3 is built from 13 residues. V lost 2 bases to trimming and J lost 7 bases, with 9 bases between them. Based on the CDR3 plus reference TRBV30 and TRBJ1-6, the full variable domain is SQTIHQWPATLVQPVGSPLSLECTVEGTSNPNLYWYRQAAGRGLQLLFYSVGIGQISSEVPQNLSASRPQDRQFILSSKKLLLSDSGFYLCAWSSGVNSPLHFGNGTRLTVT.

The V and J genes are TRBV6-1 and TRBJ2-2; the D gene is possibly TRBD2 (5 bases). The germline gives CDR1 MNHNS, CDR2 SASEGT. This CDR3 has 14 residues. Trimming took off 7 bases at V and 0 bases at J, with 9 bases between the two ends. The CDR3 spells CASKPGTNTGELFF. The CDR3 DNA reads TGTGCCAGCAAACCCGGGACGAACACCGGGGAGCTGTTTTTT.

The chain joins TRBV9 to TRBJ1-2; perhaps TRBD1 as D (5 bases). The CDR3 consists of 14 residues. Germline loops: CDR1 SGDLS, CDR2 YYNGEE. V lost 4 bases and J 4 bases, leaving 14 bases between the germline ends. The CDR3 DNA sequence: TGTGCCAGCAGCCAAGATATACAGGCCTATGGCTACACCTTC. Translation gives CASSQDIQAYGYTF.

The chain combines TRBV7-9 with TRBJ1-2; D uncertain. Trimming took off 5 bases at V and 6 bases at J, with 16 bases between the two ends. Germline V gives CDR1 SEHNR, CDR2 FQNEAQ (reference sequence). This CDR3 is 14 amino acids long. CDR3 sequence reads: CASSRSRSDDGYTF. The CDR3 DNA follows: TGTGCCAGCAGCCGCTCAAGGAGTGATGATGGCTACACCTTC.

The V call is TRBV5-1, the J call TRBJ2-2, with a tentative D call TRBD1 (5 bases). CDR1 and CDR2 from the germline V gene are SGHRS and YFSETQ. The V gene lost 4 bases and the J gene lost 6 bases, with 10 bases spanning the gap. This CDR3 spans 13 amino acids. CDR3 in DNA: TGCGCCAGCAGCCCTCAGGGTTCCGGGGAGCTGTTTTTT. It encodes CASSPQGSGELFF.

V is TRBV2 and J is TRBJ2-2, with 8 positions matching TRBD2. The V segment lost 7 bases and the J segment 4 bases; nucleotides outside the gene matches: 8. Germline CDR1 is SNHLY and CDR2 is FYNNEI. The CDR3 has 15 residues. The CDR3 bases are TGTGCCAGCAACAACGGGAGGGCTGGCACCGGGGAGCTGTTTTTT. Its protein is CASNNGRAGTGELFF.

The chain links TRBV6-1 to TRBJ1-1; D gene uncertain. Per the germline V gene, CDR1 is MNHNS and CDR2 is SASEGT. With 4 bases removed from V and 2 bases from J, the gap between germline ends came to 2 bases. The CDR3 is 11 residues long. The CDR3 region has the DNA TGTGCCAGCAGTGGAAACACTGAAGCTTTCTTT. The encoded protein is CASSGNTEAFF.

The chain has TRBV29-1 and TRBJ2-7; TRBD2 matches 11 bases. V lost 5 bases and J lost 3; bases outside the gene matches: 12. Per germline, CDR1 SQVTM and CDR2 ANQGSEA. This CDR3 spans 16 amino acids. CDR3 sequence: CSVTIAGGPPGYEQYF. The CDR3 coding sequence is TGCAGCGTTACCATAGCGGGAGGGCCTCCCGGCTACGAGCAGTACTTC.

This clone was detected a few times. The chain couples TRBV27 to TRBJ2-7, with a possible D match to TRBD2 (5 bases). This CDR3 comprises 14 residues. In germline, CDR1 is MNHEY, CDR2 SMNVEV (reference sequence). Trimming shortened V by 0 bases and J by 5 bases, and 11 bases separated the two germline ends. The CDR3 protein is CASSLSGGGNEQYF. CDR3 nucleotides: TGTGCCAGCAGTTTATCAGGAGGCGGAAACGAGCAGTACTTC.

This sequence joins TRBV6-5 and TRBJ2-5; D unresolved. The CDR3 runs 10 residues. The ends were cut back, 9 bases at V and 5 bases at J, with 7 bases in the middle. Germline CDR1 is MNHEY and CDR2 is SVGAGI. CDR3 nucleotide sequence: TGTGCCAGGTCAGAGGAGACCCAGTACTTC. It yields the protein CARSEETQYF.

The chain has TRBV4-2 and TRBJ2-2; 11 nucleotides align to TRBD2. The CDR3 spans 18 residues. The V segment lost 0 bases and the J segment 7 bases; nucleotides outside the gene matches: 10. The germline V gene has CDR1 LGHNA and CDR2 YNFKEQ. CDR3 sequence: CASSQDIGTSGASGELFF. CDR3 coding DNA: TGTGCCAGCAGCCAAGACATCGGGACTAGCGGTGCTAGCGGGGAGCTGTTTTTT.

This clone was recorded only once. The rearrangement links TRBV15 to TRBJ2-5; 8 bases fit TRBD1. Germline V gene lookup returns CDR1 LNHNV and CDR2 YYDKDF (reference sequence). Losses at the gene ends were 1 base for V and 6 bases for J; bases not matched to a gene: 7. The length of the CDR3 is 15 residues. The CDR3 protein is CATSRARQGMKTQYF. DNA of the CDR3: TGTGCCACCAGCAGAGCGCGACAGGGGATGAAGACCCAGTACTTC.

J is TRBJ2-6 and V is TRBV30; 7 positions agree with TRBD1. The germline V gene has CDR1 GTSNPN and CDR2 SVGIG (reference sequence). The CDR3 extends over 14 amino acids. V lost 4 bases and J lost 4; bases outside the gene matches: 4. The DNA for the CDR3 is TGTGCCTGGACCACAGGGGTCGGGGCCAACGTCCTGACTTTC. Residues: CAWTTGVGANVLTF.

This clone is a singleton in its sample. The chain employs TRBV6-5 and TRBJ2-2, with D unclear. This CDR3 has 12 amino acids. Trimming left V 2 bases short and J 6 bases short, with 4 bases between. Germline CDR1 and CDR2: MNHEY and SVGAGI. CDR3 DNA sequence: TGTGCCAGCAGTTACCCCTCCGGGGAGCTGTTTTTT. Translation gives CASSYPSGELFF.

V and J are TRBV6-5 and TRBJ2-7; 9 positions agree with TRBD1. Germline loops: CDR1 MNHEY, CDR2 SVGAGI. The V and J ends lost 6 bases and 5 bases, in that order; junction bases with no gene match: 11. This CDR3 is 15 amino acids long. The CDR3 region is CASRPGTGNSDEQYF. The CDR3, as DNA: TGTGCCAGCAGACCCGGGACAGGGAATAGCGACGAGCAGTACTTC.

This chain joins TRBV6-6 and TRBJ2-7; 7 nucleotides agree with TRBD1. Germline V gene lookup returns CDR1 MNHNY and CDR2 SVGAGI (reference sequence). With V trimmed by 7 bases and J by 7 bases, 7 bases remained unmatched. The CDR3 sequence is 12 residues long. CDR3 protein: CASTPQGYEQYF. CDR3 bases: TGTGCCAGCACCCCACAGGGGTATGAGCAGTACTTC.

On this clone: The germline gene is not matched at one end of the junction; a read error may be the cause. CDR3 protein: CSVEGGGSEKLFF. The CDR3 nucleotides are TGCAGCGTAGAAGGAGGGGGGAGTGAAAAACTGTTTTTT. The chain couples TRBV29-1 to TRBJ1-4, with D possibly being TRBD1 (6 bases). CDR3 length: 13 residues. Germline assignment: CDR1 SQVTM and CDR2 ANQGSEA.